This T cell receptor beta chain comes out of a study of cytomegalovirus exposure and HLA in healthy donors. Study results and caveats: The authors later linked a missense DCLRE1C variant to TCR beta V- and J-gene trimming. Overall, approximately 150 TCR beta chains were annotated as cytomegalovirus-associated. Later analysis found that TCR beta chains associated with HLA were more clonally expanded than other, equally common chains.

The trim removed 0 bases at V and 2 bases at J, leaving 5 bases unmatched. CDR1 is SGHRS, CDR2 YFSETQ, per germline. The CDR3 runs 16 residues. As to this clone: Its matching antigen is unknown.

13 Jbeta primers and 60 Vbeta primers were used for the PCR. Produced via immunoSEQ multiplex PCR; TCRdb's table is partial and in-frame only. The sample has tens of thousands of clones, 75% seen once. Source material: PBMCs. This rearrangement joins TRBV5-1 to TRBJ2-3; 8 nucleotides line up with TRBD2. This clonotype originated in a woman aged 35 to 49 in good health and CMV-seropositive. The CDR3 DNA sequence: TGCGCCAGCAGCTTGGTAGGCGGGGGGACCACAGATACGCAGTATTTT. This gives the protein CASSLVGGGTTDTQYF.